The source of this T cell receptor beta chain is a study of OX40 agonist ivuxolimab in advanced cancers. Whole-study results and caveats: Certain nonresponders additionally had low normalized T-cell clonal expansion.

Sequencing used immunoSEQ multiplex PCR; TCRdb keeps in-frame clones, though not all of them. The table lists 100,000 to 150,000 clones, approximately 90% of them singletons. Germline V gene lookup returns CDR1 MNHEY and CDR2 SVGAGI. V lost 2 bases and J lost 7, with 9 bases in between. The CDR3 loop spans 13 amino acids. Regarding this clone: Its antigen remains unknown.

Sequencing was performed on CD4+ or CD8+ T cells sorted from blood, taken in a trial of the OX40 agonist ivuxolimab. The TCR was taken from an adult with an advanced solid tumor such as melanoma, head and neck, liver or kidney cancer. This sequence joins TRBV6-5 and TRBJ1-5; no clear D. DNA for the CDR3: TGTGCCAGCAGTTACACGCGGGAACAGCCCCAGCATTTT. This translates into CASSYTREQPQHF.